The rows below give T cell receptor beta chains drawn from one sample of a study of CD8+CD57+ T cells in acquired aplastic anemia. One entry per CDR3 protein results from TCRdb running MiXCR on the reads. The table has over 150,000 distinct CDR3 sequences, 48% seen once. Sequencing used sorted CD4+, CD8+, or CD8+CD57+ T cells (not recorded which) from PBMCs. These receptors were obtained from a human donor with aplastic anemia. Each CDR3 is given without its conserved first and last residue. Fields, in order: V gene, CDR3 protein.

TRBV6-1 | ASSGRLAGAYEQY
TRBV6-1 | ASGRTGQGGPGNTIY
TRBV10-3 | AISDLIGGKTGELF
TRBV6-2/TRBV6-3 | ASRAARAESYEQY
TRBV7-3 | ASSTGGLAENNEQF
TRBV11-1 | ASSTTSASYEQY
TRBV18 | ASSPSLETQY
TRBV4-1 | ASSHASGGGATDAQY
TRBV11-2 | ASSLGPLAGRTDTQY
TRBV29-1 | SVDTDRFGYT
TRBV4-2 | ASSQDGTGGTDTQY
TRBV5-1 | ASSLGGGAHNEQF
TRBV3-1 | ASSPPGTVFTGELF
TRBV10-3 | AIRAKEQGASSYEQY
TRBV29-1 | SVYGQGSEKLF
TRBV19 | ASSADSSTNEKLF
TRBV7-6 | ASSLLRGNEQF
TRBV19 | ASTPDGIEAF
TRBV2 | ASRGDSHNYGYT
TRBV10-3 | AISVMSSGNTIY
TRBV29-1 | SVVGQGGSYNEQF
TRBV2 | ASSYQSGGAFNEQF
TRBV29-1 | SVADIYEQY
TRBV15 | ATSRDEGAGNTIY
TRBV2 | ASSRSTGGFYGYT
TRBV7-6 | ASSAPSGGGYEQY
TRBV15 | ATSRDRGPQETQY
TRBV5-1 | ASSHIGTTDTQY
TRBV25-1 | ASSRLAGGYNEQF
TRBV19 | ASRQGATIYNEQF
TRBV20-1 | SARDIGTAPRSSYNSPLH
TRBV9 | ASSGANSPLH
TRBV10-3 | ASVRALDGYNEQF
TRBV29-1 | SVIGADSYGYT
TRBV5-1 | ASSFETGYNQPQH
TRBV29-1 | SGTSGTSYEQY
TRBV10-3 | AISDGGASTDTQY